These 10 T cell receptor beta chains share one sample of origin, sequenced in a study of blood T cell repertoires in COVID-19. The data were produced by immunoSEQ multiplex PCR, yet TCRdb's version contains in-frame clones alone and is incomplete. Found here are 110,000 or so clones, about 85% of them singletons; the top ten hold about 3.4%. The sequencing input was peripheral blood. The receptor set was obtained from a middle-aged man with acute or convalescent COVID-19.

This clone was recorded once. This sequence joins TRBV5-1 and TRBJ2-2; 7 bases fit TRBD1. Losses at the gene ends were 3 bases for V and 4 bases for J; bases not matched to a gene: 3. Germline CDR1 SGHRS, CDR2 YFSETQ. The CDR3 extends over 14 amino acids. The CDR3 loop reads CASSSTGSTGELFF. The CDR3 nucleotides read TGCGCCAGCAGCTCGACAGGGAGCACCGGGGAGCTGTTTTTT.

This clone has just a few counts. This chain links TRBV15 with TRBJ2-1, with TRBD1 as a possible D gene (5 bases). Germline V gene lookup returns CDR1 LNHNV and CDR2 YYDKDF (reference sequence). Between the trimmed V and J ends, which lost 1 base and 2 bases, there was a span of 12 bases. This CDR3 is 16 amino acids long. The CDR3 loop is CATSRVGVWPYNEQFF. The CDR3 nucleotides read TGTGCCACCAGCAGAGTAGGGGTTTGGCCCTACAATGAGCAGTTCTTC.

In this sample, this clone turned up once. The chain couples TRBV29-1 to TRBJ1-2, with D tentatively TRBD1 (6 bases). The length of the CDR3 is 13 residues. With 6 bases removed from V and 5 bases from J, the gap between germline ends came to 16 bases. Germline-derived CDR1 and CDR2 are SQVTM and ANQGSEA. CDR3 sequence (DNA): TGCAGCGTCCCTAGGGGGGGGTGGTATGGCTACACCTTC. This gives the protein CSVPRGGWYGYTF.

The chain carries TRBV11-2 and TRBJ2-7; D is perhaps TRBD1 (5 bases). V was trimmed by 3 bases and J by 2 bases, leaving 14 bases between them. Germline lookup yields CDR1 SGHAT and CDR2 FQNNGV. CDR3 length: 15 residues. CDR3 DNA: TGTGCCAGCAGCTTGTGGATGGGGCCAGCCTACGAGCAGTACTTC. Amino acids: CASSLWMGPAYEQYF.

The rearrangement joins TRBV7-2 to TRBJ2-7; no firm D call. V lost 1 base, J lost 6 bases, and 16 bases lay in between. This CDR3 region has 15 residues. Germline-derived CDR1 and CDR2 are SGHTA and FQGNSA. The CDR3 is CASSLVVSFTGEQYF. As DNA, the CDR3 is TGTGCCAGCAGCTTAGTGGTCTCTTTTACGGGCGAGCAGTACTTC. The entire variable domain, with the rest obtained from reference TRBV7-2 and TRBJ2-7, is as follows: GAGVSQSPSNKVTEKGKDVELRCDPISGHTALYWYRQSLGQGLEFLIYFQGNSAPDKSGLPSDRFSAERTGGSVSTLTIQRTQQEDSAVYLCASSLVVSFTGEQYFGPGTRLTVT.

This clone occurred once. The rearrangement links TRBV5-1 to TRBJ2-1, with 8 nucleotides matching TRBD2. The CDR3 is 14 residues long. The J segment lost 4 bases and the V segment lost 5 bases, leaving 5 bases of the junction unmatched. Germline V gives CDR1 SGHRS, CDR2 YFSETQ. CDR3 DNA sequence: TGCGCCAGCAGTGGCGGGGGGCCTTACAATGAGCAGTTCTTC. It yields the protein CASSGGGPYNEQFF.

The genes are TRBV18 and TRBJ2-5; D is possibly TRBD2 (6 bases). In germline, CDR1 is KGHSH, CDR2 LQKENI. V lost 1 base, J lost 5 bases, and 8 bases lay in between. The CDR3 has 13 residues. The CDR3 DNA reads as TGTGCCAGCTCACCACAGGGGAGGGAGACCCAGTACTTC. Amino acid sequence: CASSPQGRETQYF.

The chain combines TRBV27 with TRBJ1-2; 8 bases fit TRBD1. The CDR3 extends over 14 amino acids. Trimming removed 4 bases from V and 6 bases from J; junction bases left unmatched: 7. Per the germline V gene, CDR1 is MNHEY and CDR2 is SMNVEV (reference sequence). CDR3 sequence: CASSYRGGGHGYTF. The CDR3 bases are TGTGCCAGCAGTTACAGGGGGGGTGGTCATGGCTACACCTTC.

CDR3 loop: CASSLFSGQGLYEQYF. The CDR3 region has the DNA TGTGCCAGCAGCTTATTTTCGGGACAGGGCCTCTACGAGCAGTACTTC. V is TRBV13 and J is TRBJ2-7, with 9 bases fitting TRBD1. Germline V gene lookup returns CDR1 PRHDT and CDR2 FYEKMQ (reference sequence). With V trimmed by 2 bases and J by 3 bases, 8 bases remained unmatched. The CDR3 loop spans 16 amino acids.

The gene calls are TRBV20-1 and TRBJ1-4, with no clear D. Germline values: CDR1 DFQATT, CDR2 SNEGSKA (reference sequence). This CDR3 spans 11 amino acids. The V end was cut by 5 bases, the J end by 10 bases, with 11 bases between. The CDR3 loop is CSAPDGGKLFF. The CDR3, as DNA: TGCAGTGCTCCAGATGGCGGAAAACTGTTTTTT.